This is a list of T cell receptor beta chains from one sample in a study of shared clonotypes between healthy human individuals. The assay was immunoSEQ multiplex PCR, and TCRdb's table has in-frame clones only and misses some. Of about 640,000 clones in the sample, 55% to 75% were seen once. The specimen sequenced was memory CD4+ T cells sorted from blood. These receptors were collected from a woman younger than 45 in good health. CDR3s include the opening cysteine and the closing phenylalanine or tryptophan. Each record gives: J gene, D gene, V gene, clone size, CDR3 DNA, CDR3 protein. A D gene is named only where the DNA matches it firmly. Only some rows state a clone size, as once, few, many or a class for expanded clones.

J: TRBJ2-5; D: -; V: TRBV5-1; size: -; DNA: TGCGCCAGCAGCGTCGGACGGAACCAAGAGACCCAGTACTTC; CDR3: CASSVGRNQETQYF
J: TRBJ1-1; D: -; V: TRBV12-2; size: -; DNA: TGTGCAAGTCGCTTAGATGGGGGACCCACAGTAAGACTTGATTTGAACACTGAAGCTTTCTTT; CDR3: CASRLDGGPTVRLDLNTEAFF
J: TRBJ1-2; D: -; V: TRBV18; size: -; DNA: TGTGCCAGCTCACCACCCGGGGACGGCCGCGGCTACACCTTC; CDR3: CASSPPGDGRGYTF
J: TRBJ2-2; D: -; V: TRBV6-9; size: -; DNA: TGTGCCAGCAGCCTCGGGGGAAACACCGGGGAGCTGTTTTTT; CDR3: CASSLGGNTGELFF
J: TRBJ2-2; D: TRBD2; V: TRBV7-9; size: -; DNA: TGTGCCAGCAGCCAACTAGCGGGAGGGACCGGGGAGCTGTTTTTT; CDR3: CASSQLAGGTGELFF
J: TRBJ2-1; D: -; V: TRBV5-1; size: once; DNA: TGCGCCAGCAGCTTGGACGGACTACCGAGCTCCTACAATGAGCAGTTCTTC; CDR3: CASSLDGLPSSYNEQFF
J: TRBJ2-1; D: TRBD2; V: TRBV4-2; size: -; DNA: TGTGCCAGCAGCCAATTAGCGGGAGTTGAGATCAATGAGCAGTTCTTC; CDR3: CASSQLAGVEINEQFF
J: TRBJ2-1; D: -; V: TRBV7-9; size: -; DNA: TGTGCCAGCAGCCCAACAGGCCTCTCCTACAATGAGCAGTTCTTC; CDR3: CASSPTGLSYNEQFF
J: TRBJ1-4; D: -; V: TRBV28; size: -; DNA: TGTGCCAGCAGTTCATCAGCCAATGAAAAACTGTTTTTT; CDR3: CASSSSANEKLFF
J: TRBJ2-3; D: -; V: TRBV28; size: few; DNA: TGTGCCAGCAGTCGGCGACACCTAAACACAGATACGCAGTATTTT; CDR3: CASSRRHLNTDTQYF
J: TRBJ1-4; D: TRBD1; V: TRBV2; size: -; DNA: TGTGCCAGCAAAGCCGCCGGGACAGGCGACCCAACTAATGAAAAACTGTTTTTT; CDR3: CASKAAGTGDPTNEKLFF
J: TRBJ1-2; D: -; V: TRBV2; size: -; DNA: TGTGCCAGCAAGTCTCGGGAGACTAACTATGGCTACACCTTC; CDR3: CASKSRETNYGYTF
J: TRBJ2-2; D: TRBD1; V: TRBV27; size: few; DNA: TGTGCCAGCAGTTTGGACAGGCGAAACACCGGGGAGCTGTTTTTT; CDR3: CASSLDRRNTGELFF
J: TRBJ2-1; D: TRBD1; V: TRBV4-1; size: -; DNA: TGCGCCAGCAGCCAAGAACCGGGACAGGTCTACAATGAGCAGTTCTTC; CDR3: CASSQEPGQVYNEQFF
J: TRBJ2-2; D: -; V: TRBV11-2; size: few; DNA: TGTGCCAGCAGCTTCCTCCGGGGCGCGAACACCGGGGAGCTGTTTTTT; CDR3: CASSFLRGANTGELFF
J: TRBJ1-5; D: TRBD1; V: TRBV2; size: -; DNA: TGTGCCAGCAGTGAAGGGGCGGGACAGGGGAATCAGCCCCAGCATTTT; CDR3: CASSEGAGQGNQPQHF
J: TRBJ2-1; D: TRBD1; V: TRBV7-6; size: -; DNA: TGTGCCAGCAGCTTAGGACAGGGGATCAATGAGCAGTTCTTC; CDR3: CASSLGQGINEQFF
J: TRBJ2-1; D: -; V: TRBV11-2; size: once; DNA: TGTGCCAGCAGCCCTACCCTAACTGGAACCAATGAGCAGTTCTTC; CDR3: CASSPTLTGTNEQFF
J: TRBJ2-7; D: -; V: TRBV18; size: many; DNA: TGTGCCAGCTCACCGGTGACAGAACACTACGAGCAGTACTTC; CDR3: CASSPVTEHYEQYF
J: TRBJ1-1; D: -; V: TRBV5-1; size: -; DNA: TGCGCCAGCAGCTTGGCTTCGGGCTTAAGAAACACTGAAGCTTTCTTT; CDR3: CASSLASGLRNTEAFF
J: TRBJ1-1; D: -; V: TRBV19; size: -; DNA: TGTGCCAGTAGAAGGGGGAGGGAGATGAACACTGAAGCTTTCTTT; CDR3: CASRRGREMNTEAFF
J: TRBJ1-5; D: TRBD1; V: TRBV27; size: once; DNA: TGTGCCAGCAGCGCAGGGGGGCTATATAGCAATCAGCCCCAGCATTTT; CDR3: CASSAGGLYSNQPQHF
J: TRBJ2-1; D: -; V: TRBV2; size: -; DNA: TGTGCCAGCAGCCGGGAGCCAGATCCTTACAATGAGCAGTTCTTC; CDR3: CASSREPDPYNEQFF
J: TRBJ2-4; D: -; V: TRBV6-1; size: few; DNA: TGTGCCAGCAGTGAAGCCCCCGGGACCGGCAACATTCAGTACTTC; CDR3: CASSEAPGTGNIQYF
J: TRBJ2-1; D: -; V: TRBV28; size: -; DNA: TGTGCCAGCAGTTCAGGGTCAGCTTACAATGAGCAGTTCTTC; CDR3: CASSSGSAYNEQFF
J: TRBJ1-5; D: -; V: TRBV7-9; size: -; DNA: TGTGCCACCAGCTCCGGGTCAAGCAATCAGCCCCAGCATTTT; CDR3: CATSSGSSNQPQHF
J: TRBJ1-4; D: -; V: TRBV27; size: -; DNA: TGTGCCAGCGGACCGGGGCTGAAGAATGAAAAACTGTTTTTT; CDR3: CASGPGLKNEKLFF
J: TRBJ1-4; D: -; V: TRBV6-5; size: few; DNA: TGTGCCAGCAGCCCCGGGAGGGCGGATGAAAAACTGTTTTTT; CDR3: CASSPGRADEKLFF
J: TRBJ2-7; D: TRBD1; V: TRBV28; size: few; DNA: TGTGCCAGCAGTTTCCTTATAAGCATTGGGACAGGGTCATCCTACGAGCAGTACTTC; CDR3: CASSFLISIGTGSSYEQYF
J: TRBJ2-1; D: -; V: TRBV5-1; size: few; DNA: TGCGCCAGCAGCCCTCAGCCGGGAGTAGTGGGTGAGCAGTTCTTC; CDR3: CASSPQPGVVGEQFF
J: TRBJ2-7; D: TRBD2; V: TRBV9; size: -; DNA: TGTACCGCTCTCCCCAACGGACTAGGCAGCTCCTACGAGCAGTACTTC; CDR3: CTALPNGLGSSYEQYF
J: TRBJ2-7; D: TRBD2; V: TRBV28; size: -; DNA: TGTGCCAGCAGTTCCCGACTAGCTGGTCTTAGCGAGCAGTACTTC; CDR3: CASSSRLAGLSEQYF
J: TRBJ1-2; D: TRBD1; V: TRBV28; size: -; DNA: TGTGCCAGCAGTTCCCCTCCGGGACAGAACTATGGCTACACCTTC; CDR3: CASSSPPGQNYGYTF
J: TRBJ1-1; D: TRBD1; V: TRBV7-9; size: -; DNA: TGTGCCAGCAGCTTAACCCAGGGGGCGGGAACTGAAGCTTTCTTT; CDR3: CASSLTQGAGTEAFF
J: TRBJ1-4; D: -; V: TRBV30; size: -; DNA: TGTGCCTGGAGTGACGCCGGCCGGGAAAAACTGTTTTTT; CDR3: CAWSDAGREKLFF
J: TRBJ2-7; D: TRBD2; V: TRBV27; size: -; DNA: TGTGCCAGCAGTTTAGTCTTGAGCGGGGGAAACTACGAGCAGTACTTC; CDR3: CASSLVLSGGNYEQYF
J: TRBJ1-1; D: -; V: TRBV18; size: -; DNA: TGTGCCAGCTCACCAATCAGGGACACTGAAGCTTTCTTT; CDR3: CASSPIRDTEAFF
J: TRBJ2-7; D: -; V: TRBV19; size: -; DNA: TGTGCCAGTAGTATAACAGGTAGTGGTCACGAGCAGTACTTC; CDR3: CASSITGSGHEQYF
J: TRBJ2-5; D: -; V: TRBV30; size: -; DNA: TGTGCCTGGAGGGGGTGGGCAACGAAGACCCAGTACTTC; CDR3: CAWRGWATKTQYF
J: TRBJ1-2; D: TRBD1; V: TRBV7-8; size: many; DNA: TGTGCCAGCAGCTCATTGGGGACAGGAAACGTCTATGGCTACACCTTC; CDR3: CASSSLGTGNVYGYTF
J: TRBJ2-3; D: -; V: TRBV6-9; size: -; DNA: TGTGCCAGCAGTTACACGGGGGACACAGATACGCAGTATTTT; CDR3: CASSYTGDTDTQYF